The rows below give T cell receptor beta chains drawn from one sample of a study of siplizumab effects on memory and regulatory T cells. Sequencing used immunoSEQ multiplex PCR; TCRdb keeps in-frame clones, though not all of them. The sample lists about 82,000 clones, approximately 86% occurring once. The sample was Tregs sorted from blood. The receptors derive from a human donor in good health. Both conserved end residues are part of each CDR3. The D gene is left open where the match is weak. Expanded clones get a size class; other rows say once, few or many, or leave the size out.

d_call: NA; clone_size: NA; j_call: TRBJ1-4; v_call: TRBV6-1; cdr3_nt: TGTGCCAGCAGCGGGGGCCTAAATGAAAAACTGTTTTTT; cdr3_aa: CASSGGLNEKLFF
d_call: NA; clone_size: NA; j_call: TRBJ2-2; v_call: TRBV19; cdr3_nt: TGTGCCAGTAGTTATCAGGAAACCCCCGGGGAGCTGTTTTTT; cdr3_aa: CASSYQETPGELFF
d_call: NA; clone_size: NA; j_call: TRBJ2-3; v_call: TRBV7-2; cdr3_nt: TGTGCCAGCAGCTTAGCGGGGGAACGCACAGATACGCAGTATTTT; cdr3_aa: CASSLAGERTDTQYF
d_call: TRBD1; clone_size: NA; j_call: TRBJ2-7; v_call: TRBV18; cdr3_nt: TGTGCCAGCTCACGAGGACAGGGGGCGGGGTCCTACGAGCAGTACTTC; cdr3_aa: CASSRGQGAGSYEQYF
d_call: NA; clone_size: NA; j_call: TRBJ2-7; v_call: TRBV19; cdr3_nt: TGTGCCAGTAGTATAGATGTCCCGACAGGCTACCACGAGCAGTACTTC; cdr3_aa: CASSIDVPTGYHEQYF
d_call: NA; clone_size: few; j_call: TRBJ1-1; v_call: TRBV6-6; cdr3_nt: TGTGCCAGCAGTTTACAGGGGAACACTGAAGCTTTCTTT; cdr3_aa: CASSLQGNTEAFF
d_call: TRBD1; clone_size: NA; j_call: TRBJ1-2; v_call: TRBV10-3; cdr3_nt: TGTGCCATCAGTGAGTCGACGAGGGGGCGCGATGGCTACACCTTC; cdr3_aa: CAISESTRGRDGYTF
d_call: NA; clone_size: NA; j_call: TRBJ2-5; v_call: TRBV9; cdr3_nt: TGTGCCAGCAGCGTAGGAGGGGCGGAGGAGACCCAGTACTTC; cdr3_aa: CASSVGGAEETQYF
d_call: NA; clone_size: NA; j_call: TRBJ1-5; v_call: TRBV5-1; cdr3_nt: TGCGCCAGCAGCTTGGAGGGGTATAGCAATCAGCCCCAGCATTTT; cdr3_aa: CASSLEGYSNQPQHF
d_call: TRBD2; clone_size: NA; j_call: TRBJ2-1; v_call: TRBV27; cdr3_nt: TGTGCCAGCAGTCCGACTAGCGGGGGCCCCGGAACCTCCTACAATGAGCAGTTCTTC; cdr3_aa: CASSPTSGGPGTSYNEQFF
d_call: NA; clone_size: NA; j_call: TRBJ1-2; v_call: TRBV6-5; cdr3_nt: TGTGCCAGCAGTTACTCGCTGGCCACTAACTATGGCTACACCTTC; cdr3_aa: CASSYSLATNYGYTF
d_call: TRBD2; clone_size: once; j_call: TRBJ2-5; v_call: TRBV6-1; cdr3_nt: TGTGCCAGCAGTGAAGGGGCTAGCGGGGGGGTATCACAAGAGACCCAGTACTTC; cdr3_aa: CASSEGASGGVSQETQYF
d_call: NA; clone_size: NA; j_call: TRBJ1-2; v_call: TRBV28; cdr3_nt: TGTGCCAGCAGAGATGAGGCCATCTATGGCTACACCTTC; cdr3_aa: CASRDEAIYGYTF
d_call: NA; clone_size: NA; j_call: TRBJ2-1; v_call: TRBV7-6; cdr3_nt: TGTGCCAGCAGCTCCCCGCGGGCGGGCAATGAGCAGTTCTTC; cdr3_aa: CASSSPRAGNEQFF
d_call: NA; clone_size: NA; j_call: TRBJ1-1; v_call: TRBV28; cdr3_nt: TGTGCCAGCAGGCCCGGCCACAGGGTACCCCAAATGAACACTGAAGCTTTCTTT; cdr3_aa: CASRPGHRVPQMNTEAFF
d_call: NA; clone_size: NA; j_call: TRBJ2-7; v_call: TRBV7-3; cdr3_nt: TGTGCCAGCAGCTTTGGGGTCGCAGGCGAAACCTACGAGCAGTACTTC; cdr3_aa: CASSFGVAGETYEQYF
d_call: NA; clone_size: once; j_call: TRBJ1-5; v_call: TRBV7-9; cdr3_nt: TGTGCCAGCAGCCCCGGGGGCCCCCCCGACCCAGCGACCCAGCATTTT; cdr3_aa: CASSPGGPPDPATQHF
d_call: TRBD1; clone_size: NA; j_call: TRBJ2-7; v_call: TRBV19; cdr3_nt: TGTGCCAGTAGTTCCGCCGGGACAGCAACCTACGAGCAGTACTTC; cdr3_aa: CASSSAGTATYEQYF
d_call: NA; clone_size: NA; j_call: TRBJ2-1; v_call: TRBV20-1; cdr3_nt: TGCAGTGCTAGAGACAATGAGCAGTTCTTC; cdr3_aa: CSARDNEQFF
d_call: NA; clone_size: NA; j_call: TRBJ1-1; v_call: TRBV11-3; cdr3_nt: TGTGCCAGCAGCTTAGAATGGAACACTGAAGCTTTCTTT; cdr3_aa: CASSLEWNTEAFF
d_call: NA; clone_size: NA; j_call: TRBJ1-1; v_call: TRBV5-1; cdr3_nt: TGCGCCAGCAGCTTGGTCGGGGCGCCGGTTACTGAAGCTTTCTTT; cdr3_aa: CASSLVGAPVTEAFF
d_call: TRBD1; clone_size: once; j_call: TRBJ2-7; v_call: TRBV5-1; cdr3_nt: TGCGCCAGCAGCTTCGGGACAGGCATTCCCTCCGAGCAGTACTTC; cdr3_aa: CASSFGTGIPSEQYF
d_call: TRBD2; clone_size: once; j_call: TRBJ2-7; v_call: TRBV5-1; cdr3_nt: TGCGCCAGCAGCTTGACACTAGCGGGGGGGTCCTACGAGCAGTACTTC; cdr3_aa: CASSLTLAGGSYEQYF
d_call: NA; clone_size: NA; j_call: TRBJ1-2; v_call: TRBV18; cdr3_nt: TGTGCCAGCTCACCACCGGGCACCCCTAACTATGGCTACACCTTC; cdr3_aa: CASSPPGTPNYGYTF